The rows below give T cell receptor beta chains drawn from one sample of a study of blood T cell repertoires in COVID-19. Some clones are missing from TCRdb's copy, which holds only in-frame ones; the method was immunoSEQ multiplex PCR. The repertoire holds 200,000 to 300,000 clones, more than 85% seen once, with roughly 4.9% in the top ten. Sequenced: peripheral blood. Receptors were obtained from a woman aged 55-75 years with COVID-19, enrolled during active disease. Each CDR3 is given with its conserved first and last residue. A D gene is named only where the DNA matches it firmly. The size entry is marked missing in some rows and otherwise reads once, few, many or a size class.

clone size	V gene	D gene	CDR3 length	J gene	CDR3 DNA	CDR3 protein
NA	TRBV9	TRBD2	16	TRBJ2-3	TGTGCCAGCAGCGACCGACTAGCGGGATACACAGATACGCAGTATTTT	CASSDRLAGYTDTQYF
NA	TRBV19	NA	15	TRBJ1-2	TGTGCCAGTAGTATATCCACCGGCGGGGGCTATGGCTACACCTTC	CASSISTGGGYGYTF
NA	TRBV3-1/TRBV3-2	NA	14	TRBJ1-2	TGTGCCAGCAGCCAAGGGAGAGCTAACTATGGCTACACCTTC	CASSQGRANYGYTF
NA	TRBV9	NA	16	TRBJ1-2	TGTGCCAGCAGCGTTACTCCGACACCCGCTCTCTATGGCTACACCTTC	CASSVTPTPALYGYTF
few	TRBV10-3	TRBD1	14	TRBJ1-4	TGTGCCATCAGTGGGGACAGGGGAAAGGAAAAACTGTTTTTT	CAISGDRGKEKLFF
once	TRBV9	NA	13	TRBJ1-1	TGTGCCAGCAGCGTAGCGGGGAACACTGAAGCTTTCTTT	CASSVAGNTEAFF
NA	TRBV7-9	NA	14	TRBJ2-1	TGTGCCAGCAGCCTCGGGACTCCGCAGGCTGAGCAGTTCTTC	CASSLGTPQAEQFF
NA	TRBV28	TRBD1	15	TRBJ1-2	TGTGCCAGCAGTCTGGGGGGACAGTTCCACTATGGCTACACCTTC	CASSLGGQFHYGYTF
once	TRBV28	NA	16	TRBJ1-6	TGTGCCAGCATTTCATCGTGGGGGACAATCGGATCACCCCTCCACTTT	CASISSWGTIGSPLHF
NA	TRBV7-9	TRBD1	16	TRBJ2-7	TGTGCCAGCAGCCCAAGGACAGGGCTGGATGTCTACGAGCAGTACTTC	CASSPRTGLDVYEQYF
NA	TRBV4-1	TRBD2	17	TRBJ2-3	TGCGCCAGCAGCCAAGACCCAGCGGGAGGGTATCTAGATACGCAGTATTTT	CASSQDPAGGYLDTQYF
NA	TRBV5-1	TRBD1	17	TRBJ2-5	TGCGCCAGCAGCGGAGCCGGGACAGGGTTTATATTAGAGACCCAGTACTTC	CASSGAGTGFILETQYF
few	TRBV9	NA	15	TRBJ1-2	TGTGCCAGCAGCGTAGGAGGGGGTGTTGGCTATGGCTACACCTTC	CASSVGGGVGYGYTF
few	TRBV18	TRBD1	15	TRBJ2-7	TGTGCCAGCTCACCACGACAGGGGGCATCCTACGAGCAGTACTTC	CASSPRQGASYEQYF
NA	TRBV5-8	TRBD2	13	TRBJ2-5	TGTGCCAGCACCCGGGAGGTTTCAGAGACCCAGTACTTC	CASTREVSETQYF
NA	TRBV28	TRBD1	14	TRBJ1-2	TGTGCCAGCAGTTCATGGGACAGGGGGCTTGGCTACACCTTC	CASSSWDRGLGYTF
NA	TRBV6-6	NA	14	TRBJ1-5	TGTGCCAGCAGTTATAGCGCAGGCAATCAGCCCCAGCATTTT	CASSYSAGNQPQHF
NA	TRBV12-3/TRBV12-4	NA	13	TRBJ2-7	TGTGCCAGCAGTTTGGGGGGTTACTACGAGCAGTACTTC	CASSLGGYYEQYF
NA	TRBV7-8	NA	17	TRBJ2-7	TGTGCCAGCAGCTTAGCGAGGGGGGGTTGGGTCTCCTACGAGCAGTACTTC	CASSLARGGWVSYEQYF
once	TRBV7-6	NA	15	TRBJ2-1	TGTGCCAGCAGCCTCAATCCGGGAAAGTACAATGAGCAGTTCTTC	CASSLNPGKYNEQFF
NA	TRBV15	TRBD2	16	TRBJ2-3	TGTGCCACCAGCAGAGTTCTAGCGGGAGCAGCAGATACGCAGTATTTT	CATSRVLAGAADTQYF
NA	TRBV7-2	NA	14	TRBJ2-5	TGTGCCAGCAGCTTGTCAGGACTTCCAGAGACCCAGTACTTC	CASSLSGLPETQYF
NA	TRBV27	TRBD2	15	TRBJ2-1	TGTGCCAGCAGTCCCCTCGGTGGGGCGGGAGCTCAGCAGTTCTTC	CASSPLGGAGAQQFF
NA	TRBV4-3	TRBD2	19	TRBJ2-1	TGCGCCAGCAGCCAAGTATTTTCTAGCGGGGCGGGCAAATACAATGAGCAGTTCTTC	CASSQVFSSGAGKYNEQFF
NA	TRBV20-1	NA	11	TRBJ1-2	TGCAATGGCGGGGGTAACTATGGCTACACCTTC	CNGGGNYGYTF
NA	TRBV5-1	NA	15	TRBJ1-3	TGCGCCAGCAGCTTGAGTGCAGGGTTGGGAAACACCATATATTTT	CASSLSAGLGNTIYF
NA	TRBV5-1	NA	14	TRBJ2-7	TGCGCCAGCAGCTTGGCCGGTAATTACTACGAGCAGTACTTC	CASSLAGNYYEQYF
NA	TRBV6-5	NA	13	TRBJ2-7	TGTGCCAGCAGGGAGTGGGGGCCATACGAGCAGTACTTC	CASREWGPYEQYF
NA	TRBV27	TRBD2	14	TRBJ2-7	TGTGCCAGCAACCTACTAGCGGGAGGGTACGAGCAGTACTTC	CASNLLAGGYEQYF
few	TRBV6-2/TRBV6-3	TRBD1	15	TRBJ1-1	TGTGCCAGCAGTTACGCGGACAGGGTGGTCACTGAAGCTTTCTTT	CASSYADRVVTEAFF
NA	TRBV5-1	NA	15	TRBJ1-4	TGCGCCAGCAGCTCAGTCACAGGGATCGGTGAAAAACTGTTTTTT	CASSSVTGIGEKLFF
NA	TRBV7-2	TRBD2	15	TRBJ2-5	TGTGCCAGCAGCTACGTTAGCGGGACGCCAGGGACCCAGTACTTC	CASSYVSGTPGTQYF
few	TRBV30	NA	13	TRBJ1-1	TGTGCCTGGAGTGCCAGCCGGGAGGCGATTACTTTCTTT	CAWSASREAITFF
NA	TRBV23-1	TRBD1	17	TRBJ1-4	TGCGCCAGCAGTCAATCCACAGGGGTGAAGACTAATGAAAAACTGTTTTTT	CASSQSTGVKTNEKLFF
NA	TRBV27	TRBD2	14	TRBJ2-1	TGTGCCAGCAGCACCTCCGGGACTAGCGGGTTGGCGTTCTTC	CASSTSGTSGLAFF
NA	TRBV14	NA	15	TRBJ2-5	TGTGCCAGCAGCCAACCCGGGGGAGGCCAAGAGACCCAGTACTTC	CASSQPGGGQETQYF
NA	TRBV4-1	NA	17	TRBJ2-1	TGCGCCAGCAGCCAAGATAGGGCCGGGACACCCTACAATGAGCAGTTCTTC	CASSQDRAGTPYNEQFF
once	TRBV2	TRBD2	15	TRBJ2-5	TGTGCCAGCAGCGCTGCCGGGGGGGACAAAGAGACCCAGTACTTC	CASSAAGGDKETQYF
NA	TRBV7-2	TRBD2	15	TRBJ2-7	TGTGCCAGCAGCTTTATGAGCGGGAGAACCTACGAGCAGTACTTC	CASSFMSGRTYEQYF
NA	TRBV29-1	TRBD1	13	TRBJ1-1	TGCAGCGTCCGGGACAGGGAGAACACTGAAGCTTTCTTT	CSVRDRENTEAFF
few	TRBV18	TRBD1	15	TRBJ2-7	TGTGCCAGCTCGCCGCCCATGGGACAGGGGGGCGAGCAGTACTTC	CASSPPMGQGGEQYF
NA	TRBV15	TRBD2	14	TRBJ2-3	TGTGCCACCAGCAGGGGGACTAGCGGCTATACGCAGTATTTT	CATSRGTSGYTQYF